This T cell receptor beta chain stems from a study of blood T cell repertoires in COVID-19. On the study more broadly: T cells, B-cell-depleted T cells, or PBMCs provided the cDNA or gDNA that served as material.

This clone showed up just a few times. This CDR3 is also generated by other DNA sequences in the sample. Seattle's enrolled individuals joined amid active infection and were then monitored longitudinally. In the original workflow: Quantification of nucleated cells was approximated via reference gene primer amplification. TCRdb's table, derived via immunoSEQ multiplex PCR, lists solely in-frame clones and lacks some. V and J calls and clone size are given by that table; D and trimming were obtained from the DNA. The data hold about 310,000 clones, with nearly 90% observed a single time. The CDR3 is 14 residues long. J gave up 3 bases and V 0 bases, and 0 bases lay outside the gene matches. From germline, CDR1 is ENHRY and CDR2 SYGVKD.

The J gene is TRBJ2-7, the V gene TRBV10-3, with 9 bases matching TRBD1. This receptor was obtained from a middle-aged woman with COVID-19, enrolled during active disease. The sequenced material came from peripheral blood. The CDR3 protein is CAISESGQGYEQYF. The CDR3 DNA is TGTGCCATCAGTGAGTCGGGACAGGGCTACGAGCAGTACTTC.